This entry is about one T cell receptor (beta chain). The data belong to a study of blood T cell repertoires in COVID-19. Study summary: Spain, Italy and the United States supplied samples that represented acute and convalescent COVID-19. The analysed material was cDNA or gDNA that came from T cells, B-cell-depleted T cells, or PBMCs.

Original processing notes: The authors estimated nucleated cell counts from reference gene primer amplification. Repertoires were generated with immunoSEQ multiplex PCR, while TCRdb's copy carries only in-frame clones and drops some. That table gives V, J and clone size, and the DNA gave D and trimming. The sample holds about 73,000 clones; approximately 89% are singletons and the top ten take approximately 8.9%. Germline V CDR1 and CDR2: SGHRS, YFSETQ. The junction had 9 bases not matched to a gene; V was cut back by 4 bases and J by 0 bases. The CDR3 spans 16 residues. This clonotype originated in a man aged 80 or over with acute or convalescent COVID-19. This chain joins TRBV5-1 and TRBJ2-7, with 8 positions matching TRBD2. Sequencing was carried out using peripheral blood. CDR3 sequence (DNA): TGCGCCAGCAGCCTACGGTGGCGGGAGGACTCCTACGAGCAGTACTTC. Protein: CASSLRWREDSYEQYF.